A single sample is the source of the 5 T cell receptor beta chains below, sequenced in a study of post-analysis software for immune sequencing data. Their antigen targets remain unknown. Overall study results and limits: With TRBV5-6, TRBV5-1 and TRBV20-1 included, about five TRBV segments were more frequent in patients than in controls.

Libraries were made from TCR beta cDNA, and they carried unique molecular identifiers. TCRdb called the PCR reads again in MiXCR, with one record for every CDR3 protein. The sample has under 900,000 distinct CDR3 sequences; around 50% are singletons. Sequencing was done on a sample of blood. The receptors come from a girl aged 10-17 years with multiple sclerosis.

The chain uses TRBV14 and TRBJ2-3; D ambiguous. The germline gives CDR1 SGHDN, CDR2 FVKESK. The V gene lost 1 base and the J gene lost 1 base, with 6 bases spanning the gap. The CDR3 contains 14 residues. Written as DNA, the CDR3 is TGTGCCAGCAGCCAAGTTTCTGGCACAGATACGCAGTATTTT. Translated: CASSQVSGTDTQYF.

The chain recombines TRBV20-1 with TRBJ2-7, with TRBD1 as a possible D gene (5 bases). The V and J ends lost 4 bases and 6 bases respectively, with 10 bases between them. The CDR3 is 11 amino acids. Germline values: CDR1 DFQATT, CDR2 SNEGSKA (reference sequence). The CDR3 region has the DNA TGCAGTGCTACCAGGGCCCTCGAGCAGTACTTC. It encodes CSATRALEQYF.

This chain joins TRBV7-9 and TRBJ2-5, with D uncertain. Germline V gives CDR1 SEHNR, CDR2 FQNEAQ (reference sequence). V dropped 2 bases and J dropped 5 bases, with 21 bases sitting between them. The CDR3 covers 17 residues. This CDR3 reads CASSLKASFGPLETQYF. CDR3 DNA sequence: TGTGCCAGCAGCTTAAAGGCGAGTTTCGGGCCTTTGGAGACCCAGTACTTC.

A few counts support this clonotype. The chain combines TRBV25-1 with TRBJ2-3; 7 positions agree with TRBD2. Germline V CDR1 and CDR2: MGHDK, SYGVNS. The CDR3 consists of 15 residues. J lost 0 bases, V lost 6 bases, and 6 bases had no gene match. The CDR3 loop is CASSPGSGSTDTQYF. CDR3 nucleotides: TGTGCCAGCAGCCCTGGTAGCGGGAGCACAGATACGCAGTATTTT.

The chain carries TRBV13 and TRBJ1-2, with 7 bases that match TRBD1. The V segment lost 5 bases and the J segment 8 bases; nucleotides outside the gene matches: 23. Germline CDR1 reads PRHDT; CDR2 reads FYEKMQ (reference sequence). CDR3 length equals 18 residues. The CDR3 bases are TGTGCCAGCAGCACACCGCGACAGGGCCTCTTCTATCCTATCGGCTACACCTTC. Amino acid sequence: CASSTPRQGLFYPIGYTF.